These T cell receptor beta chains were read from a single sample in a study of shared clonotypes between healthy human individuals. The protocol was immunoSEQ multiplex PCR, while the TCRdb copy is restricted to in-frame clones and leaves out a portion. This sample has around 2.1 million clones; about 92% occur once, and the top ten carry over 1.5%. Sequenced sample: naive CD8+ T cells from PBMCs. The receptors stem from a young man in good health. Some clones in this sample may be carry-over from other donors' samples. CDR3s include the opening cysteine and the closing phenylalanine or tryptophan. D genes are given only for firm matches. Clone size appears in some rows only: once, few, many, or a class for an expanded clone.

j_call d_call v_call clone_size cdr3_aa cdr3_nt
TRBJ1-5 TRBD1 TRBV9 NA CASSVGGQASNQPQHF TGTGCCAGCAGCGTAGGAGGACAGGCGTCAAATCAGCCCCAGCATTTT
TRBJ1-2 NA TRBV19 NA CASSTTTRHYGYTF TGTGCCAGTAGCACCACTACTAGGCACTATGGCTACACCTTC
TRBJ1-4 NA TRBV4-1 NA CASSQEKETAAYELFF TGCGCCAGCAGCCAAGAGAAGGAGACAGCGGCGTACGAACTGTTTTTT
TRBJ1-1 NA TRBV13 NA CASSQRQLNTEAFF TGTGCCAGCAGTCAGCGACAGTTGAACACTGAAGCTTTCTTT
TRBJ2-1 NA TRBV6-5 NA CASSYSNPSSYNEQFF TGTGCCAGCAGTTACTCGAACCCCAGCTCCTACAATGAGCAGTTCTTC
TRBJ2-7 TRBD1 TRBV11-2 NA CASSLYARQGDEQYF TGTGCCAGCAGCTTATATGCGAGACAGGGTGACGAGCAGTACTTC
TRBJ1-2 NA TRBV4-1 NA CASSQGPAGVIPNYGYTF TGCGCCAGCAGCCAAGGTCCGGCAGGCGTTATACCTAACTATGGCTACACCTTC
TRBJ2-1 NA TRBV9 NA CASSLSWVADYNEQFF TGTGCCAGCAGCCTATCCTGGGTGGCGGACTACAATGAGCAGTTCTTC
TRBJ2-2 TRBD2 TRBV13 NA CASSPGTSGSWNTGELFF TGTGCCAGCAGCCCTGGGACTAGCGGGAGTTGGAACACCGGGGAGCTGTTTTTT
TRBJ1-2 TRBD1 TRBV23-1 NA CASSQLGTARGGYTF TGCGCCAGCAGTCAGCTGGGGACAGCACGGGGTGGCTACACCTTC
TRBJ1-1 NA TRBV10-3 NA CATWDTEAFF TGTGCCACTTGGGACACTGAAGCTTTCTTT
TRBJ2-1 NA TRBV27 once CASSLVSANEQFF TGTGCCAGCAGTTTAGTGTCGGCGAATGAGCAGTTCTTC
TRBJ2-7 NA TRBV25-1 NA CASSEPEQAYEQYF TGTGCCAGCAGTGAACCCGAGCAGGCCTACGAGCAGTACTTC